This T cell receptor beta chain was recorded in a study of blood T cell repertoires in COVID-19 (dated by TCRdb to the early 2020s). About the full investigation: Samples from collaborators originated in the United States, Italy and Spain and spanned both the acute and convalescent phases of COVID-19. Nearly every sample came with metadata listing a de-identified subject ID, COVID-19 status, age in years and sex. The material from the prospective study consisted of cDNA or gDNA derived from T cells, B-cell-depleted T cells, or PBMCs. The dataset comprised deeply sampled blood TCRbeta repertoires from subjects exposed to, actively infected with, or recovered from COVID-19. The samples were drawn from the first 160 participants of the ongoing ImmuneRACE study and from 950 to 1,500 subjects provided by 6 global collaborators. The repertoires were released in a freely available public database intended as a resource for research on the immune response to SARS-CoV-2. Where available, HLA class I and class II types were obtained from metadata supplied by the sample provider rather than from assay-based typing. The research as a whole found: The quantity of clinical and demographic metadata differed by source and by participant and was supplied without curation.

TCRbeta CDR3 regions were amplified from genomic DNA using the immunoSEQ Assay, a bias-controlled multiplex PCR. On the study's bioinformatics: Nucleated cell counts per sample were estimated from amplification of reference gene primers within the assay. To quantify the absolute abundance of each unique TCRbeta CDR3 rearrangement, sequence reads were collapsed and filtered. For each sample, productive Simpson clonality was calculated by taking the square root of Simpson's diversity index across productive rearrangements. The source is immuneACCESS, and TCRdb retained only in-frame sequences with V and J called. Part of the clones is not carried over; for the studies checked, unresolved V genes explain less than half of this, and the remainder is unexplained. V and J calls and clone size follow that table, whereas D and trimming were derived from the DNA. This sample gives roughly 130,000 clones in total; roughly 83% of them show up just once. The top ten clonotypes cover about 5.5% of the sample.

Inclusive of the bounding cysteine and phenylalanine, the CDR3 is 16 residues long. Of the read, only the CDR3 DNA is kept; its 48 bases are in frame from base 1. V is trimmed back by 8 bases and J by 1 base, and the junction contains 10 bases that no gene match accounts for. CDR1 SNHLY and CDR2 FYNNEI are derived from the germline V gene. Participants in the prospective study were aged about 18 to 95 years, lived in under 30 United States geographic areas, and enrolled through a virtual design. In the prospective study, participants were assigned to cohorts based on the clinical history participants reported in a screening survey and a study questionnaire. In the prospective study, whole blood, serum and a nasopharyngeal or oropharyngeal swab were collected from each participant by mobile phlebotomists. Additional blood draws and questionnaires over an approximately two-month period could optionally be provided by prospective study participants. Before DNA extraction, prospective study blood samples were shipped either frozen or at room temperature.

A remark on this clone: Which antigen it targets is not known. Base qualities are not provided; no much larger clone lies one nucleotide away.

Input material: PBMCs or T cells enriched from blood (not recorded which). The rearranged segments are TRBV2 and TRBJ2-3; 9 central bases correspond to TRBD1. The clonotype was recovered from a man aged 40-49 years with acute COVID-19. The DNA is as follows: TGTGCCAGCGGGCGGGACAGGGCAATCGGCACAGATACGCAGTATTTT. The translation is CASGRDRAIGTDTQYF.